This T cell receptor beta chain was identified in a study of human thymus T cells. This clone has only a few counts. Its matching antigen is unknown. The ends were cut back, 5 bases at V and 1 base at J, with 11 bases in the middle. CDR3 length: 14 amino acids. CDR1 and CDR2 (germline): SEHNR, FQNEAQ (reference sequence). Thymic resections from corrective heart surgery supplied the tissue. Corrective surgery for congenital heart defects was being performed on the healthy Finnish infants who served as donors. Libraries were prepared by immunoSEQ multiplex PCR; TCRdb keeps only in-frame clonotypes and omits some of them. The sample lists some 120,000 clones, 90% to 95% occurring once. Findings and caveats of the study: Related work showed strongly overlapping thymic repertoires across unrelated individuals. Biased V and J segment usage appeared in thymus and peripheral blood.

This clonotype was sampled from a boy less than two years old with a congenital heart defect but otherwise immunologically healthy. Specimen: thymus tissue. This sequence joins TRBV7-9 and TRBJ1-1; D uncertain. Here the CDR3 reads CASSPKTSNTEAFF. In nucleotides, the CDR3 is TGTGCCAGCAGCCCGAAAACGTCGAACACTGAAGCTTTCTTT.